This T cell receptor (beta chain) comes out of a study of OX40 agonist ivuxolimab in advanced cancers. At the level of the study: Patient treatment consisted of intravenous ivuxolimab administration every 2 weeks at 0.01 to 10 mg/kg. A history of anti-PD-1, anti-PD-L1 or anti-CTLA-4 therapy was acceptable, and 40% to 45% had some.

Some clones are missing from TCRdb's copy, which holds only in-frame ones; the method was immunoSEQ multiplex PCR. This sample has around 76,000 clones; roughly three quarters occur once, and the top ten carry about 5.7%. This clone was counted a single time. Antigen: not known. Whole-study findings and limits: Not determined was the antigen specificity of the expanded peripheral T cells.

The clonotype was recovered from an adult with an advanced solid tumor such as melanoma, head and neck, liver or kidney cancer. This material consisted of CD4+ or CD8+ T cells sorted from blood, taken in a trial of the OX40 agonist ivuxolimab.

The CDR3 reads CASGAGALEREQFF. The CDR3 region has the DNA TGTGCCAGTGGGGCGGGGGCGCTTGAGCGCGAGCAGTTCTTC. V is TRBV5-6 and J is TRBJ2-1, with D possibly matching TRBD2 (7 bases). Germline CDR1 and CDR2: SGHDT and YYEEEE. CDR3 length: 14 amino acids. V was clipped by 8 bases and J by 10 bases, with 22 bases between them.